The 12 T cell receptor beta chains listed next were all sequenced from one sample in a study of CD8 T cells in Susac syndrome. Random hexamers were used to reverse transcribe 0.5 to 1 ug of RNA. MiXCR, applied by TCRdb to the immunoSEQ multiplex PCR reads, yields one record per CDR3 protein. Among 85,000 to 90,000 distinct CDR3 sequences listed, over 85% were seen once. The sample was CD8+ T cells from PBMCs. These receptor sequences come from a human donor in good health.

This chain connects TRBV29-1 to TRBJ2-7; 7 positions agree with TRBD2. J was trimmed by 4 bases and V by 4 bases; bases with no gene match: 10. This CDR3 has 14 residues. CDR1 is SQVTM, CDR2 ANQGSEA, per germline. This CDR3 is CSVAPSGELYEQYF. CDR3 DNA sequence: TGCAGCGTTGCCCCCAGCGGGGAACTATACGAGCAGTACTTC.

The chain couples TRBV7-9 to TRBJ2-2; no clear D gene. V was trimmed by 5 bases and J by 7 bases, leaving 8 bases between them. Germline values: CDR1 SEHNR, CDR2 FQNEAQ (reference sequence). The CDR3 has 12 amino acids. The CDR3 loop reads CASSPRNGELFF. As DNA, the CDR3 is TGTGCCAGCAGCCCACGCAACGGGGAGCTGTTTTTT.

This chain uses TRBV5-1 with TRBJ2-1; D gene uncertain. Trimming shortened V by 0 bases and J by 1 base, and 5 bases separated the two germline ends. The CDR3 totals 14 residues. CDR1 and CDR2 (germline): SGHRS, YFSETQ. CDR3 loop: CASSLVGSYNEQFF. In DNA form, the CDR3 reads TGCGCCAGCAGCTTGGTCGGGTCCTACAATGAGCAGTTCTTC.

The genes are TRBV7-9 and TRBJ2-7, with D perhaps TRBD2 (6 bases). Trimming left V 5 bases short and J 0 bases short, with 8 bases between. The length of the CDR3 is 13 residues. Germline CDR1 SEHNR, CDR2 FQNEAQ (reference sequence). CDR3 DNA: TGTGCCAGCAGCCGGGGACTCTCCTACGAGCAGTACTTC. Its translation is CASSRGLSYEQYF.

The J gene is TRBJ2-3, the V gene TRBV5-6, with D perhaps given as TRBD1 or TRBD2 (5 bases each). Trimming shortened V by 4 bases and J by 3 bases, and 12 bases separated the two germline ends. This CDR3 spans 14 amino acids. CDR1 is SGHDT, CDR2 YYEEEE, per germline. CDR3 in amino acids: CASSPGWGTDTQYF. CDR3 nucleotides: TGTGCCAGCAGCCCCGGATGGGGGACAGATACGCAGTATTTT.

V is TRBV20-1 and J is TRBJ2-7; D unclear. Trimming pared 0 bases from V and 2 bases from J, leaving 11 bases between. Germline V gene data show CDR1 as DFQATT and CDR2 as SNEGSKA (reference sequence). The CDR3 has 14 amino acids. CDR3 DNA: TGCAGTGCTAGAGATGTGGCCCGTCCCTACGAGCAGTACTTC. Protein product: CSARDVARPYEQYF.

The rearrangement joins TRBV6-2 or TRBV6-3 to TRBJ2-5, with D possibly TRBD2 on 5 matching bases. Per the germline V gene, CDR1 is MNHEY and CDR2 is SVGEGT. This CDR3 has 11 amino acids. V lost 11 bases, J lost 5 bases, and 12 bases lay in between. The CDR3 here is CAVRGEETQYF. CDR3 sequence (DNA): TGTGCCGTCCGGGGTGAGGAGACCCAGTACTTC.

V and J are TRBV7-9 and TRBJ1-1; no firm D call. V gave up 1 base and J gave up 1 base, with 7 bases separating them. Germline V gene sequence: CDR1 SEHNR, CDR2 FQNEAQ (reference sequence). The length of the CDR3 is 14 residues. Here the CDR3 reads CASSLGVGNTEAFF. CDR3 DNA: TGTGCCAGCAGCTTAGGGGTGGGGAACACTGAAGCTTTCTTT.

This rearrangement joins TRBV19 to TRBJ1-1; a possible D gene is TRBD1 (6 bases). Germline CDR1 LNHDA, CDR2 SQIVND (reference sequence). This CDR3 has 12 residues. CDR3 loop: CAAAQGNTEAFF. Written as DNA, the CDR3 is TGTGCAGCCGCACAGGGGAACACTGAAGCTTTCTTT.

The chain employs TRBV10-3 and TRBJ1-1; D call uncertain. Germline-derived CDR1 and CDR2 are ENHRY and SYGVKD. Trimming stripped 3 bases from V and 1 base from J, with 6 bases between. The CDR3 is made up of 13 amino acids. The CDR3 sequence: CAISDEANTEAFF. The CDR3 bases are TGTGCCATCAGTGACGAAGCGAACACTGAAGCTTTCTTT.

The rearrangement joins TRBV5-1 to TRBJ2-3; D is perhaps TRBD2 (7 bases). The CDR3 extends over 16 amino acids. Germline lookup yields CDR1 SGHRS and CDR2 YFSETQ. The germline V and J ends were trimmed by 4 bases and 2 bases, with 17 bases remaining between them. CDR3 loop: CASSPPGGQHTDTQYF. The CDR3 region has the DNA TGCGCCAGCAGCCCACCGGGGGGACAACACACAGATACGCAGTATTTT.

This clonotype was counted a few times. The chain has TRBV6-2 or TRBV6-3 and TRBJ1-2; D gene uncertain. Deletions cut 0 bases from V and 8 bases from J, with 7 bases between. The CDR3 contains 12 residues. Germline CDR1 is MNHEY and CDR2 is SVGEGT. This CDR3 reads CASSYSNSGYTF. CDR3 bases: TGTGCCAGCAGTTACTCGAATTCCGGCTACACCTTC.